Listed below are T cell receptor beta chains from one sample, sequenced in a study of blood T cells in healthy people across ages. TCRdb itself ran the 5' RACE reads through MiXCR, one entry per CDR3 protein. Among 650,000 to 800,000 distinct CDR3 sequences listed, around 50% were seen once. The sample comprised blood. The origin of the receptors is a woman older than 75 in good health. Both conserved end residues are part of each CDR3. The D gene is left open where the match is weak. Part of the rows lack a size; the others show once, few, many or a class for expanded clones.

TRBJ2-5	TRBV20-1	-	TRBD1	TGCAGTGCTAGAGATCCCCTTCGGACAGGGTCTCAAGAGACCCAGTACTTC	CSARDPLRTGSQETQYF
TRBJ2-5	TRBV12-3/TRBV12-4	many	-	TGTGCCAGCAGTCTCTCGGGGTCCCAGTACTTC	CASSLSGSQYF
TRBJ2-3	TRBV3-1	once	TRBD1	TGTGCCAGCAGACGACAGGGCAAAGATACGCAGTATTTT	CASRRQGKDTQYF
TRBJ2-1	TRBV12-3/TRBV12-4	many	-	TGTGCCTCCAACGGACGGAGCTCCTACAATGAGCAGTTCTTC	CASNGRSSYNEQFF
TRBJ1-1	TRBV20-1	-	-	TGCAGTGCTAGCCCGGTTCAGGGGCCCAACACTGAAGCTTTCTTT	CSASPVQGPNTEAFF
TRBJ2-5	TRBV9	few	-	TGTGCCAGCAGCGTAGCAATTGCGGGGACCCAAGAGACCCAGTACTTC	CASSVAIAGTQETQYF
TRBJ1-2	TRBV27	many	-	TGTGCCAGCAGTTTATCGTACGGGGGCCCTAACTATGGCTACACCTTC	CASSLSYGGPNYGYTF
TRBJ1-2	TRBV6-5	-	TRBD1	TGTGCCAGCAGGGGGGACAGGGTCAATGGCTACACCTTC	CASRGDRVNGYTF
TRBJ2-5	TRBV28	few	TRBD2	TGTGCCAGCAGCGAGCCCATACTAGCGGGGGCATGGGAGACCCAGTACTTC	CASSEPILAGAWETQYF
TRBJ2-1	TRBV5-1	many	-	TGCGCCAGCAGGAGGCTCGGGACTTCGGATGAGCAGTTCTTC	CASRRLGTSDEQFF
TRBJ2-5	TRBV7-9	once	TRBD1	TGTGCCAGCAGCCCTCGCCGGGACAGGGTCCGAGAGACCCAGTACTTC	CASSPRRDRVRETQYF